These 5 T cell receptor beta chains share one sample of origin, sequenced in a study of CD8 T cells in ankylosing spondylitis. Study-level points and caveats: Ankylosing spondylitis blood seemed to carry a telltale TCR beta motif made of about 8 highly homologous variants.

A single record per CDR3 protein comes from TCRdb applying MiXCR to the 5' RACE reads. Of 350,000 or so distinct CDR3 sequences listed, 8% were seen once; the top ten hold more than 14%. These TCRs are of unknown antigen specificity. The sequencing input was blood, either unsorted or a sorted T cell fraction (not recorded which). The origin of the receptors is a male donor with ankylosing spondylitis.

The rearrangement uses TRBV5-5 and TRBJ2-7; 10 nucleotides align to TRBD1. CDR3 length: 14 residues. CDR1 and CDR2 (germline): SGHKS, YYEKEE (reference sequence). The trim removed 4 bases at V and 6 bases at J, leaving 7 bases unmatched. CDR3 sequence reads: CASSRDRGQREQYF. Written as DNA, the CDR3 is TGTGCCAGCAGCCGGGACAGGGGCCAGCGCGAGCAGTACTTC.

In its sample, this clonotype was seen many times. The CDR3 sequence: CASSFSRGEQYF. DNA of the CDR3: TGTGCCAGCAGCTTTTCTAGGGGCGAGCAGTACTTC. V gene TRBV7-9 combines with J gene TRBJ2-7; weak D call: TRBD1 (5 bases). Trimming shortened V by 3 bases and J by 6 bases, and 9 bases separated the two germline ends. This CDR3 is built from 12 residues. Germline V gene lookup returns CDR1 SEHNR and CDR2 FQNEAQ (reference sequence).

This clonotype was detected many times. The CDR3 DNA is TGCGCCAGCAGCCAAGATATCGGCTACGAGCAGTACTTC. Protein: CASSQDIGYEQYF. The chain recombines TRBV4-3 with TRBJ2-7; D gene ambiguous. From germline, CDR1 is LGHNA and CDR2 YSLEER. The CDR3 is 13 amino acids. Between the trimmed V and J ends, which lost 0 bases and 3 bases, there was a span of 6 bases.

This clonotype was observed at least ten times. This chain connects TRBV28 to TRBJ1-5, with D possibly being TRBD1 (5 bases). Trimming shortened V by 3 bases and J by 0 bases, and 18 bases separated the two germline ends. The CDR3 runs 18 residues. From germline, CDR1 is MDHEN and CDR2 SYDVKM. The DNA of the CDR3 is TGTGCCAGCAGTTTGGCACCCTTGGGACGGTATAGCAATCAGCCCCAGCATTTT. As protein: CASSLAPLGRYSNQPQHF.

The sample holds a few counts of this clonotype. The chain carries TRBV12-3 or TRBV12-4 and TRBJ2-1, with a weak D call TRBD1 (5 bases). The CDR3 has 15 amino acids. The V end was cut by 5 bases, the J end by 5 bases, with 16 bases between. The CDR3, as DNA: TGTGCCAGCAGTCCGGGTGCAGCCAGGGACAATGAGCAGTTCTTC. It translates to CASSPGAARDNEQFF.